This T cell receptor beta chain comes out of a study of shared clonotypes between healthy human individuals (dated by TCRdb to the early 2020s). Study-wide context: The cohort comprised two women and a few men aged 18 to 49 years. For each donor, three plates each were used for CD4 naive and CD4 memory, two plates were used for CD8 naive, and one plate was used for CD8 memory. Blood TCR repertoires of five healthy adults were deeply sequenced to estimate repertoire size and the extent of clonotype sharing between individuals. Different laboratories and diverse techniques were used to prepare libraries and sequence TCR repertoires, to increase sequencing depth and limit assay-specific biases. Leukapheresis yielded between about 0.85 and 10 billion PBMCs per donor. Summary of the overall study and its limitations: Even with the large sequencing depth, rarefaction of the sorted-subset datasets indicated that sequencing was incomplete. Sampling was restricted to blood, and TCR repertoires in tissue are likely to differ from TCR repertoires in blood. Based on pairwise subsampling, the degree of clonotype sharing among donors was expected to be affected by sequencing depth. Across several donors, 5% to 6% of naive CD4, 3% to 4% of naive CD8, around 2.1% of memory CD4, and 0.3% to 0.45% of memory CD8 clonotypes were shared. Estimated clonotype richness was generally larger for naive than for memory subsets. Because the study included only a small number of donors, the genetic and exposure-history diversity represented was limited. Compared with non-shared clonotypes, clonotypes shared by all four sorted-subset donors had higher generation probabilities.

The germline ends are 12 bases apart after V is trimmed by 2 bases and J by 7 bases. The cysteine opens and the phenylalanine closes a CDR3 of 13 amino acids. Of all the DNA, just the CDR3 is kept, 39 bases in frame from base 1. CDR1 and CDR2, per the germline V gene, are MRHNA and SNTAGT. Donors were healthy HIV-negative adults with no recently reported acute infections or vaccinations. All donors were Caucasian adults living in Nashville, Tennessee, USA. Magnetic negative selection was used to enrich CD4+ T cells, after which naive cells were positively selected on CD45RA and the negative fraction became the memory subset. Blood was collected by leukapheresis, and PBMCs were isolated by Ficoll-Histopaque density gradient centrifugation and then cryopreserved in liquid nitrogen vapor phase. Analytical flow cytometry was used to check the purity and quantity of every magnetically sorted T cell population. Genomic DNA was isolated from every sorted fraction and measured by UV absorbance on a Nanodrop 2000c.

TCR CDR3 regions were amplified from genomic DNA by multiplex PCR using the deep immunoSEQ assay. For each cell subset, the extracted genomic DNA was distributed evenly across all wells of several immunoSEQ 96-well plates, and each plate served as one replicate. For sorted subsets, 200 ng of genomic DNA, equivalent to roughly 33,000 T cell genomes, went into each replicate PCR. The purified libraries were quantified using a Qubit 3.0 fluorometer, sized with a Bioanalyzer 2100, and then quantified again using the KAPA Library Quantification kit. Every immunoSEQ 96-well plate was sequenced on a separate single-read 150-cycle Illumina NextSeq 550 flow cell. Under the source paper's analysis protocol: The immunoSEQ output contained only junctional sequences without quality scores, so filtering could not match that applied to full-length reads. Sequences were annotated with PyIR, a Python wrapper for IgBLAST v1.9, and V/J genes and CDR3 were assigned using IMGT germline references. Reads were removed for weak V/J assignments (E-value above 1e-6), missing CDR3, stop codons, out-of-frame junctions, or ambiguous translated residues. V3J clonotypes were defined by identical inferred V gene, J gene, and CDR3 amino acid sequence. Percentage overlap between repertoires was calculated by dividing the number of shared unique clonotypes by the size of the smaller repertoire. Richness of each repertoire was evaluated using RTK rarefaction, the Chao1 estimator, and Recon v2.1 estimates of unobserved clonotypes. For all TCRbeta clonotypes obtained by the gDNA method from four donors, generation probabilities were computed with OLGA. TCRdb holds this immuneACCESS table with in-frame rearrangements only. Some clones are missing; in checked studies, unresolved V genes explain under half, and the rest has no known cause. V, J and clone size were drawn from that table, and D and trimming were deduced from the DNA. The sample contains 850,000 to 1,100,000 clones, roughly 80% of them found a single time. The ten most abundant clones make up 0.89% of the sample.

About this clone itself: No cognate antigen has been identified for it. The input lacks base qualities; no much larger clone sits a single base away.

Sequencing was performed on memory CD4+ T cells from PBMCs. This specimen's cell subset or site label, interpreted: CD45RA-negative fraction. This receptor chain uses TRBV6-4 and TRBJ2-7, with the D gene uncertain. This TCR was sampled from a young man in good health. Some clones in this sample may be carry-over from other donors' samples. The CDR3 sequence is CASSDLDFEEQYF. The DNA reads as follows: TGTGCCAGCAGTGACCTCGACTTCGAGGAGCAGTACTTC.